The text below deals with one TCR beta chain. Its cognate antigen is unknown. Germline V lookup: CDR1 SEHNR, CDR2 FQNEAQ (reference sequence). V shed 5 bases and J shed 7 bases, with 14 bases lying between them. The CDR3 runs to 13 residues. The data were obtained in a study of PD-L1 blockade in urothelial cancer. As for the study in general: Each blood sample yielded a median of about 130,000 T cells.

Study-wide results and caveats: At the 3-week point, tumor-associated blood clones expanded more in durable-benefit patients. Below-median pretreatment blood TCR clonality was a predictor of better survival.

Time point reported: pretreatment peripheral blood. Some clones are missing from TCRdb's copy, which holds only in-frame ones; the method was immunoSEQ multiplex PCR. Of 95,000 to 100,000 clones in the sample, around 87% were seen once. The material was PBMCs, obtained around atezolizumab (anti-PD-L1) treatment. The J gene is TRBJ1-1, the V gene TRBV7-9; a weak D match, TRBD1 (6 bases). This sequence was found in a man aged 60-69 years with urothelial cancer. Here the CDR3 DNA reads TGTGCCAGCAGCCCGGGACACCCGAATGAAGCTTTCTTT. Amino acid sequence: CASSPGHPNEAFF.